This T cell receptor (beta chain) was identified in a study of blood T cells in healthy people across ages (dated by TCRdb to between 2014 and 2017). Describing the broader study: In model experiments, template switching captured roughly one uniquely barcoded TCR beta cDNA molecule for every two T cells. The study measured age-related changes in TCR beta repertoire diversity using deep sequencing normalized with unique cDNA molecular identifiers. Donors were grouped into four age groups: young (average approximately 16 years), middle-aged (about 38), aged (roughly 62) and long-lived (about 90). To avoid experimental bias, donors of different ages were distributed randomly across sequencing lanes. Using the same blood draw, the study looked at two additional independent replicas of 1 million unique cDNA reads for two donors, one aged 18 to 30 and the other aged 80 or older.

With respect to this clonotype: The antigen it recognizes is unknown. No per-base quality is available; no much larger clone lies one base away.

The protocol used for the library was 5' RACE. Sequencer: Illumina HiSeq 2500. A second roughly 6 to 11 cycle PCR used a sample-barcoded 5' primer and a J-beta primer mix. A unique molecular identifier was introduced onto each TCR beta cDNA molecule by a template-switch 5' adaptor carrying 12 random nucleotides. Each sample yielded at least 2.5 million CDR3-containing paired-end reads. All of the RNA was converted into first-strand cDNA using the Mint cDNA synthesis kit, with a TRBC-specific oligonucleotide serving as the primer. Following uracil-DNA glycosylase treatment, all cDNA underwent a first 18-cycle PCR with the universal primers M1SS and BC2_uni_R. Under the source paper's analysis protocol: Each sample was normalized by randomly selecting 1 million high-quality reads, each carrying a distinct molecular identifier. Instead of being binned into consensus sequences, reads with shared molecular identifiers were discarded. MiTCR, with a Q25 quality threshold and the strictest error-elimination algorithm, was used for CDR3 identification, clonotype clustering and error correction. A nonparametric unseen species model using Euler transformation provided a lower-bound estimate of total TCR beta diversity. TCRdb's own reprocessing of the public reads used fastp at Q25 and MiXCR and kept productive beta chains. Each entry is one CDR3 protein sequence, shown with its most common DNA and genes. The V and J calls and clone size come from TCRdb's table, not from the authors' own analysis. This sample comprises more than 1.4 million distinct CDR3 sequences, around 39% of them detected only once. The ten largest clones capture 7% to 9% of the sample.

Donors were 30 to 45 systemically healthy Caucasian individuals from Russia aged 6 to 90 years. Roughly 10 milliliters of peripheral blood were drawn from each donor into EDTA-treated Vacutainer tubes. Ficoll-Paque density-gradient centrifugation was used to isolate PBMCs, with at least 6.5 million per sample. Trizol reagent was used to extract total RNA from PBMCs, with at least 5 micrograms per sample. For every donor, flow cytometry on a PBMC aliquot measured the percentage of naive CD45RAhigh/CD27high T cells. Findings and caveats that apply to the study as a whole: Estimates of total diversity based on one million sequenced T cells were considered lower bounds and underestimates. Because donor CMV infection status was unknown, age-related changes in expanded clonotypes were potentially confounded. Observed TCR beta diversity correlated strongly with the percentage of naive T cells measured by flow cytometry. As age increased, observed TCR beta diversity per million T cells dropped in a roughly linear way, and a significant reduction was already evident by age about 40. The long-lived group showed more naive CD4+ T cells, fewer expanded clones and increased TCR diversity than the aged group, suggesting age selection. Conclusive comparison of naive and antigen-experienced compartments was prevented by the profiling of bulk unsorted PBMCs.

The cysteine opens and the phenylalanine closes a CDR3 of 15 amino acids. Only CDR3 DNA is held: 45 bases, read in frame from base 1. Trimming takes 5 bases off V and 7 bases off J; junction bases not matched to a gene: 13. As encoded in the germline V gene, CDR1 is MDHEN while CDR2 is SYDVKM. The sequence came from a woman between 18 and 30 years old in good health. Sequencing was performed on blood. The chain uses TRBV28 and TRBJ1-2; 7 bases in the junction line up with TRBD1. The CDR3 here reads CASSPGTALPFGYTF. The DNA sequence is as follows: TGTGCCAGCAGTCCAGGGACAGCCCTCCCCTTTGGCTACACCTTC.